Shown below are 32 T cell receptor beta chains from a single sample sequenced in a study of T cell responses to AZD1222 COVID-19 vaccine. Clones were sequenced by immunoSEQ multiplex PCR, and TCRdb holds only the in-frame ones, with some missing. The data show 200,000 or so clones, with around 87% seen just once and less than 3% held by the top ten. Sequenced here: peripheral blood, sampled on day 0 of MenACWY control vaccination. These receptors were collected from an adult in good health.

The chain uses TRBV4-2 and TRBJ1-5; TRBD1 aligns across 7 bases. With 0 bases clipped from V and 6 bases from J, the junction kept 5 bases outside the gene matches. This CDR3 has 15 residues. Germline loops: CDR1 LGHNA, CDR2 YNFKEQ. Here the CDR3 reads CASSQDLQGGQPQHF. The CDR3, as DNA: TGTGCCAGCAGCCAAGATTTGCAGGGGGGTCAGCCCCAGCATTTT.

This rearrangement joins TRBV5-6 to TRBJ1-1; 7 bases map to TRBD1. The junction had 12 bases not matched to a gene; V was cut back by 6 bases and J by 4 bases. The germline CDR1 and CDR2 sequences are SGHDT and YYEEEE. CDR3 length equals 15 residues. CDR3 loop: CASTKREGAGTEAFF. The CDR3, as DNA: TGTGCCAGCACCAAACGGGAGGGGGCTGGCACTGAAGCTTTCTTT.

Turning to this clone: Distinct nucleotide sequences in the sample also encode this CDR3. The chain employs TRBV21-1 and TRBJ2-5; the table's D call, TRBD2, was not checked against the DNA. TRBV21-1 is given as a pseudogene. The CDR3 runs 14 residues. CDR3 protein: CASSPNDYRETQYF. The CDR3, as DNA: TGTGCCAGCAGCCCGAATGACTATCGAGAGACCCAGTACTTC.

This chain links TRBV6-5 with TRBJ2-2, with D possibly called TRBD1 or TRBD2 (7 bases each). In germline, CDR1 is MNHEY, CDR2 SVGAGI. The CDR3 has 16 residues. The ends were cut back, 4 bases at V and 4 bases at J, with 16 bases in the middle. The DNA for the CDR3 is TGTGCCAGCAGTTCCTCAGGGGGGGCGGGCACCGGGGAGCTGTTTTTT. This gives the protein CASSSSGGAGTGELFF.

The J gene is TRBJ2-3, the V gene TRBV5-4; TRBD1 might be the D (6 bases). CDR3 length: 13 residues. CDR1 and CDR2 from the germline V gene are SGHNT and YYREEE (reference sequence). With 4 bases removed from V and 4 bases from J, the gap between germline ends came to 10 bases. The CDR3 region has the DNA TGTGCCAGCAGCAACAGGGATCCAGATACGCAGTATTTT. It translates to CASSNRDPDTQYF.

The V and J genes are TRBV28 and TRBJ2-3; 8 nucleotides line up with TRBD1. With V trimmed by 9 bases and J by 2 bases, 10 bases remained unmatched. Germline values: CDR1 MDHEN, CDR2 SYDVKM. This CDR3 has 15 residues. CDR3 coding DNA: TGTGCCAGTCTCGGGACAGGCCTAATCACAGATACGCAGTATTTT. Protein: CASLGTGLITDTQYF.

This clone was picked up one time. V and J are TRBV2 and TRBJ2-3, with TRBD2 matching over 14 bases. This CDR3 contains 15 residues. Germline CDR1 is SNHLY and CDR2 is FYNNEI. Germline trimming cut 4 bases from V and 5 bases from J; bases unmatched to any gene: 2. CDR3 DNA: TGTGCCAGCAGTGCCGGGACTAGCGGGAGAGATACGCAGTATTTT. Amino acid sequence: CASSAGTSGRDTQYF.

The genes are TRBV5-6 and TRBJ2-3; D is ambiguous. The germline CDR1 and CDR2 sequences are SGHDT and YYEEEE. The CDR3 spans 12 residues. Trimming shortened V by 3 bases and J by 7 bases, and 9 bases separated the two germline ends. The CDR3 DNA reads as TGTGCCAGCAGCTCAAAAGTGAATACGCAGTATTTT. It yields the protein CASSSKVNTQYF.

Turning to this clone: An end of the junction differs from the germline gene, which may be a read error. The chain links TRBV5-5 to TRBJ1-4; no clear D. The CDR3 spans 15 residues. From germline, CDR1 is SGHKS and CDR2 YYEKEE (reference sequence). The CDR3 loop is CASRTRTSPKEKLFF. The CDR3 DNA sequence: TGTGCCAGCAGGACCAGGACCTCGCCTAAAGAAAAACTGTTTTTT. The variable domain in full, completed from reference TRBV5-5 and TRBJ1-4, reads DAGVTQSPTHLIKTRGQQVTLRCSPISGHKSVSWYQQVLGQGPQFIFQYYEKEERGRGNFPDRFSARQFPNYSSELNVNALLLGDSALYLCASRTRTSPKEKLFFGSGTQLSVL.

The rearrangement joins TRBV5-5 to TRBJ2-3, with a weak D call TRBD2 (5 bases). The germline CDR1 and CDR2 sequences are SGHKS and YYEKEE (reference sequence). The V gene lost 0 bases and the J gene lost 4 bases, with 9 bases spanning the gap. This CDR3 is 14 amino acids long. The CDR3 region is CASSLAAAPDTQYF. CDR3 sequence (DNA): TGTGCCAGCAGCTTGGCAGCGGCCCCAGATACGCAGTATTTT.

The DNA for the CDR3 is TGCGCCAGCAGCTTGGGGACAGCGAATGGAAACACCATATATTTT. The encoded protein is CASSLGTANGNTIYF. The chain employs TRBV5-1 and TRBJ1-3; D possibly corresponds to TRBD1 (6 bases). This CDR3 comprises 15 residues. Trimming cost V 0 bases and J 3 bases, with 10 bases left between them. Germline V lookup: CDR1 SGHRS, CDR2 YFSETQ.

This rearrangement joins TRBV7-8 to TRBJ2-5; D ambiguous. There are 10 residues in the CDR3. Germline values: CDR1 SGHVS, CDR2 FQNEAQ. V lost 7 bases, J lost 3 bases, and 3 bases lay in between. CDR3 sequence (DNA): TGTGCCAGCAATGAAGAGACCCAGTACTTC. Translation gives CASNEETQYF.

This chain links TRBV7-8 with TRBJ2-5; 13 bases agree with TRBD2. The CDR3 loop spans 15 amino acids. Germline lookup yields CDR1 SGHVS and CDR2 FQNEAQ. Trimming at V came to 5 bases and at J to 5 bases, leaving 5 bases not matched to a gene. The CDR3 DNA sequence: TGTGCCAGCAGCCTTACTAGCGGGGGGGTGGAGACCCAGTACTTC. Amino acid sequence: CASSLTSGGVETQYF.

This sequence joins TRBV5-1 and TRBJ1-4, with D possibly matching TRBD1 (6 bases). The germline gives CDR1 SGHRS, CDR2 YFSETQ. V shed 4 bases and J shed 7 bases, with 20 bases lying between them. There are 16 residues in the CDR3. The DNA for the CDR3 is TGCGCCAGCAGCCCCCGACTGGACCAAGGGGGTGAAAAACTGTTTTTT. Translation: CASSPRLDQGGEKLFF.

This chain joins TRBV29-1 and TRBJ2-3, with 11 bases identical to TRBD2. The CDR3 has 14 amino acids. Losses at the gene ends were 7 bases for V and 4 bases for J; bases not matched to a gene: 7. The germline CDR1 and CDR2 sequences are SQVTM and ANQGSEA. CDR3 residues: CSGNSGGASDTQYF. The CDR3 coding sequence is TGCAGCGGGAATAGCGGGGGGGCATCAGATACGCAGTATTTT.

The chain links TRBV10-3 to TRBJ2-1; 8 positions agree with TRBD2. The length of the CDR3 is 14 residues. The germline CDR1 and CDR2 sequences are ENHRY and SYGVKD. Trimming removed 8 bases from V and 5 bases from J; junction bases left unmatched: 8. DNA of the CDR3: TGTGCCATCTCCCGGGAGGGCCGCGACAATGAGCAGTTCTTC. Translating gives CAISREGRDNEQFF.

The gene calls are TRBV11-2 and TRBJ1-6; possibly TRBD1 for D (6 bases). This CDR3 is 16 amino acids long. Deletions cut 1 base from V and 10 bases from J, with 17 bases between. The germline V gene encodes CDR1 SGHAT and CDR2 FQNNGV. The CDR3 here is CASSLARQAVGSPLHF. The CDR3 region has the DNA TGTGCCAGCAGCTTAGCGCGACAGGCGGTTGGGTCACCCCTCCACTTT.

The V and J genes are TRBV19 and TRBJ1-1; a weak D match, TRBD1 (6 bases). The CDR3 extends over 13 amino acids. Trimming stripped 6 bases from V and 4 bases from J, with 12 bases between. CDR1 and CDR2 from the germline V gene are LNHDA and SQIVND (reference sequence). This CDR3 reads CASSPTGITEAFF. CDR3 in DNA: TGTGCCAGTAGCCCAACAGGGATCACTGAAGCTTTCTTT. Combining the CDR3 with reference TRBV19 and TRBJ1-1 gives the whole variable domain DGGITQSPKYLFRKEGQNVTLSCEQNLNHDAMYWYRQDPGQGLRLIYYSQIVNDFQKGDIAEGYSVSREKKESFPLTVTSAQKNPTAFYLCASSPTGITEAFFGQGTRLTVV.

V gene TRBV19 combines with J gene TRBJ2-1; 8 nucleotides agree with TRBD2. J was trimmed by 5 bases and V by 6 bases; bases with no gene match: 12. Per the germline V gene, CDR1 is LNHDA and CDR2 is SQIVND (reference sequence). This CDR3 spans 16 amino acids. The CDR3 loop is CASRSSIAGFDNEQFF. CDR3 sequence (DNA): TGTGCCAGTAGATCCTCTATAGCGGGATTCGACAATGAGCAGTTCTTC.

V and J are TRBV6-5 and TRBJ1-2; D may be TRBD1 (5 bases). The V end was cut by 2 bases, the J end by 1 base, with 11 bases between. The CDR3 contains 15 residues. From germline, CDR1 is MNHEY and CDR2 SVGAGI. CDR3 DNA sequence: TGTGCCAGCAGTTACCCCATTGGGGGTAACTATGGCTACACCTTC. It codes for CASSYPIGGNYGYTF.

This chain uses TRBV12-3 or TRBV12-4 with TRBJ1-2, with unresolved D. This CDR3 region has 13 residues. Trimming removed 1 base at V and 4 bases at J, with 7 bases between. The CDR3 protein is CASSLEGGYGYTF. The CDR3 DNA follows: TGTGCCAGCAGTTTAGAGGGAGGCTATGGCTACACCTTC.

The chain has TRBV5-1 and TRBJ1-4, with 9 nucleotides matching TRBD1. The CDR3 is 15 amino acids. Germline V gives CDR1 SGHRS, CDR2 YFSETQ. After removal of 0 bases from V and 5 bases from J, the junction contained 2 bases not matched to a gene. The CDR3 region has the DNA TGCGCCAGCAGCTTGGGACAGGGGGGAAATGAAAAACTGTTTTTT. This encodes CASSLGQGGNEKLFF. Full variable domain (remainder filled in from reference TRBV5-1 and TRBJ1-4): KAGVTQTPRYLIKTRGQQVTLSCSPISGHRSVSWYQQTPGQGLQFLFEYFSETQRNKGNFPGRFSGRQFSNSRSEMNVSTLELGDSALYLCASSLGQGGNEKLFFGSGTQLSVL.

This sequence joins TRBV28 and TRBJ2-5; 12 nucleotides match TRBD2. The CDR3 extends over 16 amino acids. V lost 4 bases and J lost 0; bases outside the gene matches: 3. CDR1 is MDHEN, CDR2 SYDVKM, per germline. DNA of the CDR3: TGTGCCAGCAGTTGGCTAGCGGGGGGGAACCAAGAGACCCAGTACTTC. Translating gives CASSWLAGGNQETQYF.

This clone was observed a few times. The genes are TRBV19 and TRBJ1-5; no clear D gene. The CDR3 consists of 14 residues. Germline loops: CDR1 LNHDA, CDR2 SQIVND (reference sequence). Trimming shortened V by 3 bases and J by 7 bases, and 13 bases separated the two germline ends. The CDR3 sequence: CASSMGRESQPQHF. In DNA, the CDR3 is TGTGCCAGTAGTATGGGGAGAGAATCGCAGCCCCAGCATTTT.

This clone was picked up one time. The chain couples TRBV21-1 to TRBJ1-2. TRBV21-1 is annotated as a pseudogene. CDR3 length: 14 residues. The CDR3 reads CAMDTGKRGYGYTF. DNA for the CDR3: TGTGCCATGGATACGGGAAAAAGAGGCTATGGCTACACCTTC.

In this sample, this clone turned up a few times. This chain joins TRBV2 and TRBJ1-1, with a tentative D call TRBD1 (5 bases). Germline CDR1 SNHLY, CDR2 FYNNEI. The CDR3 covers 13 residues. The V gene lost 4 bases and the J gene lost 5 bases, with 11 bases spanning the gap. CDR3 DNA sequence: TGTGCCAGCAGTGTAAGGGGTAGTACTGAAGCTTTCTTT. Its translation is CASSVRGSTEAFF.

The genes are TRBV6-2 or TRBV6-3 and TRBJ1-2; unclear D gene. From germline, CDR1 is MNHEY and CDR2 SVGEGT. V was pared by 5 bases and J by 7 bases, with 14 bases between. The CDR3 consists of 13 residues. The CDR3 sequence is CASSEFMGIGYTF. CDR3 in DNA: TGTGCCAGCAGTGAGTTTATGGGAATTGGCTACACCTTC.

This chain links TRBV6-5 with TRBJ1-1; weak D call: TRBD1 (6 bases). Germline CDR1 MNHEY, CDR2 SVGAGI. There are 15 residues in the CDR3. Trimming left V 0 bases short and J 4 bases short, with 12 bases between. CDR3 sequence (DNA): TGTGCCAGCAGTTACTCGAGGGGGGCTGCCACTGAAGCTTTCTTT. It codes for CASSYSRGAATEAFF.

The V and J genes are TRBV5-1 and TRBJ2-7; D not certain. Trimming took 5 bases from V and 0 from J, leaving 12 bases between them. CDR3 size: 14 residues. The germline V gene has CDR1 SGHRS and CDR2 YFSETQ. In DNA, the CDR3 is TGCGCCAGCAGATTAGATCTCAGCTCCTACGAGCAGTACTTC. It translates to CASRLDLSSYEQYF.

This CDR3 is CASSTRDRGHYEQYF. The CDR3 nucleotides read TGTGCCAGCAGTACCCGGGACAGGGGACACTACGAGCAGTACTTC. This chain connects TRBV6-5 to TRBJ2-7; the match to TRBD1 covers 10 bases. Germline V gives CDR1 MNHEY, CDR2 SVGAGI. The trim removed 5 bases at V and 3 bases at J, leaving 7 bases unmatched. The CDR3 length is 15 residues.

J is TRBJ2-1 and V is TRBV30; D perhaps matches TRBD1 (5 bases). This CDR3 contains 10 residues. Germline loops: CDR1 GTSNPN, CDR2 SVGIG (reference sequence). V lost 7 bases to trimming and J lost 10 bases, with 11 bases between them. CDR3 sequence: CASTRAEQFF. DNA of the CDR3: TGTGCCTCCACCAGGGCGGAGCAGTTCTTC.

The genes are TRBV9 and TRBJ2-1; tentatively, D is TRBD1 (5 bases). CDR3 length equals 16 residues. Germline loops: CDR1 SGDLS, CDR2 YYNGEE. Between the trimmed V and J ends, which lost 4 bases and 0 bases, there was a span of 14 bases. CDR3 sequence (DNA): TGTGCCAGCAGCCCCCGTGGGGCGAGCTCCTACAATGAGCAGTTCTTC. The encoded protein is CASSPRGASSYNEQFF.